This T cell receptor beta chain is drawn from a study of cytomegalovirus exposure and HLA in healthy donors. Overall study findings and caveats: It has been reported that TCR beta sequences accurately predicted the HLA-A and HLA-B alleles of most subjects. Specificity of three CMV-associated chains for CMV antigens was verified in vitro. There were some V segments, including TRBV6-2 and TRBV6-3, excluded as indistinguishable. CMV serostatus stood as the only immune exposure information on hand.

Use of 60 Vbeta and 13 Jbeta primers characterized the PCR. TCRdb's table, derived via immunoSEQ multiplex PCR, lists solely in-frame clones and lacks some. This table has roughly 110,000 clones, about four fifths appearing once. A note on this clone: Its antigen is currently unknown.

The CDR3 spans 16 residues. V lost 7 bases, J lost 3 bases, and 10 bases stayed unmatched. CDR1 is SNHLY and CDR2 is FYNNEI in the germline V gene. The receptor was isolated from a man aged 25 to 40 in good health and CMV-seropositive. The sequenced material came from PBMCs. The rearrangement links TRBV2 to TRBJ2-3; TRBD2 matches 10 bases. The CDR3 nucleotides read TGTGCCAGCAACAAAGCGGGGGGGCCCGGGACAGATACGCAGTATTTT. This gives the protein CASNKAGGPGTDTQYF.